Below, one T cell receptor beta chain is given with its context. Its antigen is still unknown. No base-level quality is on record; no much larger clone is a single base apart. The data were obtained in a study of shared clonotypes between healthy human individuals (dated by TCRdb to 2018 to 2021). About the study as a whole: The cohort included a few men and a couple of women between 18 and 49 years of age. Per donor, three plates each were used for CD4 naive and CD4 memory, two for CD8 naive, and one for CD8 memory. The study deeply sequenced blood TCR repertoires of about five healthy adults to estimate repertoire size and the extent of clonotype sharing between individuals. Libraries were prepared and TCR repertoires were sequenced by different laboratories using diverse techniques, in order to increase sequencing depth and limit assay-specific biases. Leukapheresis yielded between about 0.94 and 10 billion PBMCs per donor. Study-wide conclusions, independent of this receptor: Roughly 5.2% of naive CD4, 3.5% of naive CD8, roughly 2.4% of memory CD4, and about 0.4% of memory CD8 clonotypes were shared across four donors. Even with the large sequencing depth, rarefaction of the sorted-subset datasets indicated that sequencing was incomplete. Larger estimated clonotype richness was generally found for naive subsets than for memory subsets. Compared with non-shared clonotypes, the clonotypes found in all four sorted-subset donors had higher generation probabilities. The genetic and exposure-history diversity represented was limited by the small number of donors. Sampling was limited to blood, and TCR repertoires in tissue likely differ from TCR repertoires in blood. Pairwise subsampling led to the expectation that sequencing depth would affect the degree of clonotype sharing among donors.

There are 15 amino acids in the CDR3, from cysteine to phenylalanine inclusive. Only the CDR3 part of the read is kept: 45 bases, read in frame from the first base. CDR1 SNHLY and CDR2 FYNNEI are derived from the germline V gene. Germline trimming: 4 bases from V, 2 bases from J; junction bases outside gene matches: 6. Using the deep immunoSEQ assay, multiplex PCR amplified TCR CDR3 regions from genomic DNA. For each cell subset, the extracted genomic DNA was distributed evenly across all wells of several immunoSEQ 96-well plates, and each plate served as one replicate. For sorted subsets, roughly 200 ng of genomic DNA, equivalent to some 30,000 T cell genomes, went into each replicate PCR. Purified libraries were measured with a Qubit 3.0 fluorometer, size-checked on a Bioanalyzer 2100, and measured again with the KAPA Library Quantification kit. Every immunoSEQ 96-well plate was sequenced on a dedicated single-read 150-cycle Illumina NextSeq 550 flow cell. In the source study's methods: Because only junctional sequences without quality scores were contained in the immunoSEQ output, filtering matching that applied to full-length reads could not be performed. Sequences were annotated with PyIR, a Python wrapper for IgBLAST v1.9, and V/J genes and CDR3 were assigned using IMGT germline references. Reads were removed for weak V/J assignments (E-value above 1e-6), missing CDR3, stop codons, out-of-frame junctions, or ambiguous translated residues. V3J clonotypes were defined as sequences sharing the same inferred V gene, J gene, and CDR3 amino acid sequence. To compute the percentage overlap between repertoires, the number of shared unique clonotypes was divided by the size of the smaller repertoire. Repertoire richness was assessed with RTK rarefaction, the Chao1 estimator, and Recon v2.1 estimates of unobserved clonotypes. Generation probabilities for all TCRbeta clonotypes obtained by the gDNA method from a few donors were computed using OLGA. Drawn from immuneACCESS, this table holds only the in-frame rearrangements with V and J called that TCRdb kept. Clones are partly lost; checked studies trace under half to an unresolved V gene and leave the rest unexplained. Clone size and V and J calls were adopted from that table, with D and trimming inferred from the DNA. This sample has a few million clones in its table, and 85% to 95% of those were observed once. Under 0.45% of the sample lies in the top ten.

The donors were healthy, HIV-negative adults who had no recently reported acute infections or vaccinations. Every donor was a Caucasian adult residing in Nashville, Tennessee, USA. CD4+ T cells were enriched through magnetic negative selection, after which naive cells were positively selected on CD45RA and the remaining negative fraction served as the memory subset. Blood was obtained by leukapheresis, after which PBMCs were separated by Ficoll-Histopaque density gradient centrifugation and cryopreserved in liquid nitrogen vapor phase. Analytical flow cytometry was used to check the purity and quantity of every magnetically sorted T cell population. Genomic DNA was isolated from every sorted fraction and measured by UV absorbance on a Nanodrop 2000c.

The chain links TRBV2 with TRBJ2-5; 8 middle bases align to TRBD1. The specimen was naive CD4+ T cells from PBMCs. The intended sense of this specimen's cell subset or site label: CD45RA+ positively selected. The TCR comes from a man younger than 35 in good health. Some clones in this sample may be carry-over from other donors' samples. The CDR3 corresponds to CASSAGTGLQETQYF. DNA sequence: TGTGCCAGCAGTGCCGGGACAGGATTACAAGAGACCCAGTACTTC.